This T cell receptor (beta chain) was documented in a study of Graves' ophthalmopathy and Graves' hyperthyroidism. Overall study findings and caveats: Its predictions of ophthalmopathy progression gave the model roughly 71% sensitivity and 72% to 85% specificity. Clonotypes were expanded in thyroid at above 0.001 frequency, and most also appeared in blood. A classifier, a 13-signature model, separated ophthalmopathy from stable hyperthyroidism with approximately 88% sensitivity and about 81% specificity.

Notes on this clonotype: Its matching antigen is unknown.

CDR1 MDHEN and CDR2 SYDVKM come from the germline V gene. CDR3 length equals 15 residues. Trimming took off 7 bases at V and 10 bases at J, with 22 bases between the two ends. The TCR beta CDR3 regions underwent amplification from RNA transcripts. HTBI primers served in a first-round RT-PCR, which a second-round multiplex PCR followed. Each CDR3 protein is one row after TCRdb ran MiXCR on the multiplex PCR reads. The table lists about 1.2 million distinct CDR3 sequences, roughly two fifths of them singletons. People with hyperthyroidism were aged 18 to 65 and newly diagnosed, under 2 months' duration.

The V call is TRBV28, the J call TRBJ1-4; weak D call: TRBD1 (5 bases). The sequence derives from an adult man with Graves' hyperthyroidism. Sample: peripheral blood or thyroid tissue (not recorded which). The CDR3 here is CASTTWEGSMGKLFF. The CDR3, as DNA: TGTGCCAGCACAACATGGGAGGGGAGTATGGGAAAACTGTTTTTT.